This TCR beta chain was documented in a study of Graves' ophthalmopathy and Graves' hyperthyroidism. Amplification from RNA transcripts yielded the TCR beta CDR3 regions. HTBI primers primed a first-round RT-PCR, and a second-round multiplex PCR followed. TCRdb independently ran MiXCR on the multiplex PCR reads; one entry per CDR3 protein. Of approximately 700,000 distinct CDR3 sequences in the sample, 35% to 50% were seen once. Germline V gene data show CDR1 as ENHRY and CDR2 as SYGVKD. CDR3 length: 11 amino acids. V trimming: 11 bases; J trimming: 5 bases; junction bases outside the gene matches: 4.

The chain links TRBV10-3 to TRBJ1-1; 8 bases fit TRBD1. The specimen was peripheral blood. The receptor was derived from an adult man with Graves' ophthalmopathy. CDR3 DNA sequence: TGTGCCTCCCAGGGGGCAACTGAAGCTTTCTTT. As protein: CASQGATEAFF.